The sequence of this T cell receptor (beta chain) was determined in a study of blood T cell repertoires in COVID-19. Study at large: Samples came from the United States, Italy and Spain, spanning acute and convalescent COVID-19. The cDNA or gDNA used as material had been derived from T cells, B-cell-depleted T cells, or PBMCs.

CDR1 is KGHDR and CDR2 is SFDVKD in the germline V gene. This CDR3 comprises 14 residues. Trimming removed 3 bases at V and 7 bases at J, with 12 bases between. Enrollment of patients from Seattle took place during active infection, with longitudinal follow-up. Original processing methods: Quantification of nucleated cells was approximated via reference gene primer amplification. Data came from immunoSEQ multiplex PCR; TCRdb stores just in-frame clones and leaves some out. The V and J calls and clone size were taken over from that table, and D and trimming were inferred from the DNA. The sample holds more than 150,000 clones; roughly 79% are singletons and the top ten take around 10%.

The chain links TRBV24-1 to TRBJ1-5, with D perhaps TRBD1 (5 bases). This TCR came from a woman older than 75 with COVID-19, enrolled during active disease. The sample taken for sequencing was peripheral blood. The DNA for the CDR3 is TGTGCCACCAGTGATCGGGGGACTGGGCAGCCCCAGCATTTT. Amino acid sequence: CATSDRGTGQPQHF.